The present T cell receptor (beta chain) was sequenced within a study of cytomegalovirus exposure and HLA in healthy donors (dated by TCRdb to about 2017). Background on the whole study: An earlier analysis of 550 to 700 of the donors reported approximately 290 Gb of sequence data and some 120 million unique TCR beta sequences from some 180 million T cells. The study used immunosequencing to profile the T cell repertoires of hundreds of subjects and linked those repertoires to cytomegalovirus serostatus. Roughly five DR-DQ haplotypes were handled as single units for association and clustering, since linkage in the cohort was strong. To predict cytomegalovirus infection status, the study brought together high-throughput TCR immunosequencing, statistical association of individual TCRs with disease status, and machine learning. Of the 300 to 400 genotyped donors, over 70% fell in the genetic ancestry cluster associated with self-reported Caucasian donors. Besides the first cohort of approximately 670 subjects, a separate validation cohort made up of 95 to 150 different subjects was used. The study was designed to test whether signatures of past pathogen exposure could be identified by cataloging public T cell receptors. HLA typing included class I and class II loci at four-digit resolution. All discovery cohort repertoires had been generated using a single sequencing platform. The number of donors typed differed by locus, with about 629-640 for A, B, C, DRB1 and DQB1, about 500 for DQA1, 600 to 610 for DPA1, and approximately 470 for DPB1. The later analysis used no new phenotypic data to find candidate immune exposures, relying instead on TCR beta sequences and their occurrence across donors. Donor age, sex, ethnicity and CMV serostatus were collected together with the repertoire data. A later genetic analysis used genome-wide SNP genotypes for about 60% of the roughly 670 donors, treating that subset as a discovery cohort. To decide whether each TCR beta V gene segment behaved as functional or pseudogenic, an earlier analysis of some 570 of the donors relied on high-throughput TCR beta sequencing. A later analysis re-analyzed previously published TCR beta repertoires from 660 or so donors and added high-resolution HLA genotyping to study TCR occurrence patterns. Roughly 300 gigabases of sequencing data and approximately 85 million unique TCR sequences were included in an early release covering 550 to 800 HLA-typed donors. Across approximately 400 genotyped donors of the cohort, an average of roughly 200,000 unique TCR beta nucleotide sequences per donor were sequenced, and about a sixth of those sequences were non-productive. Broader findings and caveats from the paper: In an earlier analysis of some 550 of the donors, most TCR beta V segments were observed in productive rearrangements about 87% or about 30% of the time, broadly matching IMGT annotations. Presence/absence analyses assumed roughly uniform sequencing depth across donors, an assumption that may not hold. Cytomegalovirus status was reported to be diagnosed by the classifier with high specificity and sensitivity in both the original and validation cohorts. The earlier analysis of about 600 of the donors excluded some 16 rarely observed V segments, including chromosome 9 orphons, because counts were too low. According to a later genetic analysis, donors in an Asian-associated ancestry cluster had fewer N-insertions in productive TCRs than the roughly 660-donor mean. Several of the top co-occurrence clusters appeared to be linked to parvovirus B19, influenza, CMV and Epstein-Barr virus, according to a later analysis. A total of around 150 TCR beta chains were listed by the study as associated with cytomegalovirus. Because HLA typing was missing for some donors at each locus, association tests included only the typed subset. Correlated functional status among segregating V segments might reflect linkage disequilibrium, but an unknown experimental factor could not be ruled out. Some IMGT-functional V segments, including TRBV6-2 and TRBV6-3, could not be distinguished by the 87-base-pair reads and were therefore excluded. A further reported finding was that TCR beta sequences accurately predicted the HLA-A and HLA-B alleles for most subjects in the first cohort. According to the authors, the approach could potentially be generalized to other disease states and immunological phenotypes. In a later analysis, TCR association rates were found to vary across HLA loci, with the most associated TCRs seen for DRB1 alleles and the fewest for HLA-C alleles. CMV serostatus was the only immune exposure information available for the cohort. Only TCR beta chains were sequenced in this cohort, and the absence of alpha or paired-chain data limited detectable features. Assigning TCR associations to individual alleles was difficult when HLA alleles, especially DR and DQ, strongly co-occurred. Most CMV-associated TCR beta chains appeared to be HLA-restricted in a later analysis, and the HLA associations seemed to be driven largely by CMV exposure. Specific HLA alleles were associated with roughly 16,000 TCR beta sequences at a false discovery rate of 0.05 in a later analysis. Across donors, most TCR sequences were observed very rarely, whereas some public TCRs were present in many individuals. A group of highly shared sequence variants was considered likely to be a technical artifact of the sequencing pipeline. A few of the identified cytomegalovirus-associated TCR beta chains were confirmed in vitro to be specific for cytomegalovirus antigens. In a later genetic analysis, a missense DCLRE1C variant was associated with V-gene and J-gene trimming of TCR beta chains, and the association was replicated in an independent cohort. In a later analysis, HLA-associated TCR beta chains were found to be more clonally expanded and to have lower generation probabilities than equally common non-associated chains.

Points on this clone: Its cognate antigen has yet to be identified. The sample holds no much larger clone one base away, and base qualities are not on file.

The cohort comprised under 700 healthy bone marrow donors. At the time of sampling, all cohort members were nominally healthy, though unrecorded immune exposures were likely present. Of the roughly 700 cohort members, 289 had a positive CMV serostatus and 350 to 450 had a negative one, while no CMV serostatus was recorded for the donor. A peripheral blood sample was collected from each donor, and TCR beta sequencing was performed on peripheral blood mononuclear cells. Genomic DNA was extracted from the blood cell samples with the Qiagen DNeasy Blood Extraction Kit. The library was produced with the immunoSEQ multiplex PCR assay. For the multiplex PCR, a mixture combining 60 forward primers for TCR Vbeta segments and 13 reverse primers for TCR Jbeta segments was used. The CDR3 region of rearranged TCR beta genes was amplified from genomic DNA with a multiplex PCR assay. The amplified TCR beta libraries were sequenced on the Illumina HiSeq System as 87-base-pair reads. The original pipeline was this. In a later analysis, some 80 million unique TCR beta chains were counted across the roughly 670 repertoires, and approximately 11 million of these chains were shared by at least two donors. To remove PCR and sequencing errors, raw reads were error-corrected and collapsed into unique sequences using a nearest-neighbor algorithm that merged closely related sequences. Alignment of CDR3 sequences to IMGT reference sequences was used to assign V, D and J gene segments. Each retained sequence needed at least a six-nucleotide match to both a V gene segment and a J gene segment. Rearrangements were classified as productive when the CDR3 lacked stop codons and remained in frame with V and J, and all other rearrangements were classified as non-productive. Following IMGT convention, CDR3 was defined as the stretch from the second conserved V-encoded cysteine up to the conserved J-encoded phenylalanine. The earlier analysis of about 560 of the donors excluded any sequence lacking an unambiguous match to a single V gene segment. In an earlier analysis of approximately 500 of the donors, a V segment was called functional when productive rearrangements were above 56.7%, and segregating when the standard deviation between donors exceeded 5%. A statistical classification framework was built for diagnosing cytomegalovirus status from the catalog of TCR beta chain sequences. In a later analysis, TCR nucleotide sequences were compared against IMGT/GENE-DB human TR gene sequences so that V and J genes could be assigned. A later analysis assigned CDR3 sequences and most-parsimonious VDJ recombination scenarios with the TCRdist pipeline. In a later analysis, every TCR beta chain was defined by the combination of its CDR3 amino acid sequence and its V-gene family, and reads without a unique V-gene family were dropped. As a way to deal with suspected cross-contamination and a sequencing artifact, a later analysis dropped 500 to 700 nucleotide sequences that were highly shared and had low generation probability. In a later analysis, a clonal expansion index was calculated for each public chain from normalized within-repertoire ranks of inferred template counts. Generation probabilities in a later analysis came from a VDJ recombination model fitted to out-of-frame rearrangements, and those results were checked against IGoR. In a later analysis, TCR-TCR, TCR-HLA and TCR-CMV co-occurrence was scored with hypergeometric tests, and a repertoire-size bias correction was applied to TCR pairs. In a later analysis, false discovery rates were estimated by permuting HLA or CMV assignments 20 times. In a later analysis, co-occurring TCRs were grouped using DBSCAN, with TCRdist sequence similarity added in when clustering inside HLA-allele-positive subsets. Co-occurrence clustering excluded repertoires with fewer than 30,000 or more than 120,000 public chains, plus five with anomalous nucleotide sharing. TCRdb took this table from immuneACCESS and kept in-frame rearrangements with V and J called. Such tables lack part of the clones; where checked against another copy, unresolved V genes explain under half of the gap, and the rest is unexplained. V and J calls and clone size are given by that table; D and trimming were obtained from the DNA. Within this sample are around 130,000 clones, with about 78% of them counted one time only. Approximately 2.9% of the sample belongs to the ten largest clones.

Measured from the cysteine to the phenylalanine, the CDR3 is 13 residues long. Left in the record is the CDR3 DNA by itself, 39 bases read in frame from the first base. CDR1 is given as SGHTA and CDR2 as FQGTGA, both from the germline V gene. V is pruned by 5 bases and J by 6 bases, leaving 4 bases of the junction without a gene match. This TCR came from a human donor in good health. Rearrangement joined TRBV7-3 to TRBJ2-1, with 7 middle bases fitting TRBD2. The sample comprised PBMCs. The nucleotide sequence reads TGTGCCAGCAGCCCACTAGCGCGCAATGAGCAGTTCTTC. Its protein is CASSPLARNEQFF.